This T cell receptor (beta chain) was recorded in a study of cytomegalovirus exposure and HLA in healthy donors. CDR1 and CDR2 from the germline V gene are LGHNA and YNFKEQ. V shed 3 bases, J shed 4 bases, and the junction held 5 bases outside the gene matches. The length of the CDR3 is 17 residues. The donors were part of the validation cohort, which consisted of more than 90 subjects and was separate from the first cohort of about 650 subjects. About this clone itself: Its specificity is unknown.

The repertoire was sequenced with immunoSEQ multiplex PCR; TCRdb's copy has only in-frame clones and lacks some. This sample has about 260,000 clones, with about 90% found just once. General study points: The CMV antigen specificity of a few CMV-associated chains was confirmed through in vitro analysis. Reported performance of the classifier showed diagnosis of cytomegalovirus status with high specificity and sensitivity. According to the study, around 160 TCR beta chains were cytomegalovirus-associated.

Sequencing was performed on PBMCs. The chain recombines TRBV4-2 with TRBJ2-2, with TRBD2 matching over 13 bases. This sequence originates from a young woman in good health and CMV-seronegative. This CDR3 is CASSQELAGGVTGELFF. The CDR3 bases are TGTGCCAGCAGCCAGGAACTAGCGGGAGGGGTCACCGGGGAGCTGTTTTTT.